Described below is a single TCR beta chain sequence and its context. The antigen is undetermined. The sample originates from a study of cytomegalovirus exposure and HLA in healthy donors. The PCR was carried out with 60 Vbeta primers and 13 Jbeta primers. Profiled with immunoSEQ multiplex PCR; TCRdb holds only in-frame clones, not every one. The sample holds fewer than 200,000 clones; approximately 9.5% are singletons and the top ten take about 1.2%. General observations from the study: In all likelihood, a cluster of highly shared sequence variants was a sequencing artifact.

This TCR came from a woman aged 25 to 39 in good health and CMV-seropositive. Sequenced sample: PBMCs.

CDR3 coding DNA: TGTGCCAGCAGCTTCTTTCGGGGGGCGATGAACACTGAAGCTTTCTTT. Its protein is CASSFFRGAMNTEAFF. The chain employs TRBV5-4 and TRBJ1-1; D might be TRBD1 (6 bases). V was cut by 2 bases and J by 0 bases, with 14 bases left in between. Germline V gives CDR1 SGHNT, CDR2 YYREEE (reference sequence). CDR3 length: 16 amino acids. The whole variable domain, filled in from reference TRBV5-4 and TRBJ1-1, reads ETGVTQSPTHLIKTRGQQVTLRCSSQSGHNTVSWYQQALGQGPQFIFQYYREEENGRGNFPPRFSGLQFPNYSSELNVNALELDDSALYLCASSFFRGAMNTEAFFGQGTRLTVV.